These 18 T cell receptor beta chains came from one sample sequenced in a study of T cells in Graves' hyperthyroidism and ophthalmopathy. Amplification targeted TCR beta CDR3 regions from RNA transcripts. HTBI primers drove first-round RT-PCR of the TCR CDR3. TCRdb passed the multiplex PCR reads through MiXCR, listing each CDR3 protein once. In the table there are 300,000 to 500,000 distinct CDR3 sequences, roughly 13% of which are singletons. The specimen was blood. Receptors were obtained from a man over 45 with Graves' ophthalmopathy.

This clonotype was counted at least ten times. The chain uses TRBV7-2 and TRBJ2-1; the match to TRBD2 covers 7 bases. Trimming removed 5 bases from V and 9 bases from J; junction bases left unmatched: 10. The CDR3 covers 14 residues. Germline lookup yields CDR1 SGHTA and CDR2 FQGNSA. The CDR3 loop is CASSILAGFREQFF. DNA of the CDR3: TGTGCCAGCAGCATTTTAGCGGGCTTCCGTGAGCAGTTCTTC.

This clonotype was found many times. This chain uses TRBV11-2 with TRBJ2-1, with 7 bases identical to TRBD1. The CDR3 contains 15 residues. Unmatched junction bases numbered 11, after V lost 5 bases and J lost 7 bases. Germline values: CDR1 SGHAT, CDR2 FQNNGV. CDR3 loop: CASSPSSDRANEQFF. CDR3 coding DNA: TGTGCCAGCAGCCCCAGTTCAGACAGGGCGAATGAGCAGTTCTTC.

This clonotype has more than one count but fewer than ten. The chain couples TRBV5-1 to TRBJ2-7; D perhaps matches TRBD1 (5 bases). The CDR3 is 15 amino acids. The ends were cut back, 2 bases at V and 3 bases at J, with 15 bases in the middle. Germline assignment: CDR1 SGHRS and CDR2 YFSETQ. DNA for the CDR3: TGCGCCAGCAGCTTAAAGGGGAATCGAGGCTACGAGCAGTACTTC. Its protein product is CASSLKGNRGYEQYF.

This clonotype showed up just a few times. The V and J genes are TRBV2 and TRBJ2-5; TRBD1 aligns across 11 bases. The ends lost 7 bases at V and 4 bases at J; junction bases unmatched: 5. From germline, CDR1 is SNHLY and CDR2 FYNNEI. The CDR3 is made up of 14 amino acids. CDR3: CASNGQGARETQYF. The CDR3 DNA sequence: TGTGCCAGCAACGGACAGGGGGCCAGAGAGACCCAGTACTTC.

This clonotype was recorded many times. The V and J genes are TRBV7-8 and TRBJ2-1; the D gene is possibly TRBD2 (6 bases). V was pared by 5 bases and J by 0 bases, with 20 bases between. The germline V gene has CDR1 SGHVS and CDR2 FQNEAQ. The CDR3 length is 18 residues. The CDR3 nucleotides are TGTGCCAGCAGCGCGGGACTGATTATTTTGAGCTCCTACAATGAGCAGTTCTTC. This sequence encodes CASSAGLIILSSYNEQFF.

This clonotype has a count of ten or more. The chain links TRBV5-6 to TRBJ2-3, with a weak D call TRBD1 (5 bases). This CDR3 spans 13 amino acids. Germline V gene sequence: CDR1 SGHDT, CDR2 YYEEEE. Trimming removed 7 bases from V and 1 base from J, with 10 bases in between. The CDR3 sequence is CASGTRGTDTQYF. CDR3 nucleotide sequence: TGTGCCAGCGGAACCAGGGGCACAGATACGCAGTATTTT.

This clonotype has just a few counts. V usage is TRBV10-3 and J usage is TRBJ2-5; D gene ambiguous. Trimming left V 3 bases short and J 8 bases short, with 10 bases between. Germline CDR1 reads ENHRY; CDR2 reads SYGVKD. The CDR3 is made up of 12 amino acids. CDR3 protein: CAISEGQRTQYF. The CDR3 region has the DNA TGTGCCATCAGTGAAGGGCAGAGAACCCAGTACTTC.

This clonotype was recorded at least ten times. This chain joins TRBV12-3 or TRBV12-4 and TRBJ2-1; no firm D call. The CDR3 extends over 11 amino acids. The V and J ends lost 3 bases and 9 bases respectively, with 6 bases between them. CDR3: CASSFGGEQFF. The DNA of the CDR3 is TGTGCCAGCAGTTTTGGTGGTGAGCAGTTCTTC.

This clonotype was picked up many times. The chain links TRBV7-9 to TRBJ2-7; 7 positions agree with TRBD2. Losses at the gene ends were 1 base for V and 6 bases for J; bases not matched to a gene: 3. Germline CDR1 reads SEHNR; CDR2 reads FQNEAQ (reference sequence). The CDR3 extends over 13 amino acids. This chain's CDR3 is CASSLGGRGEQYF. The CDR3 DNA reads TGTGCCAGCAGCTTAGGAGGGAGGGGCGAGCAGTACTTC. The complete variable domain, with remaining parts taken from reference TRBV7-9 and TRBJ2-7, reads DTGVSQNPRHKITKRGQNVTFRCDPISEHNRLYWYRQTLGQGPEFLTYFQNEAQLEKSRLLSDRFSAERPKGSFSTLEIQRTEQGDSAMYLCASSLGGRGEQYFGPGTRLTVT.

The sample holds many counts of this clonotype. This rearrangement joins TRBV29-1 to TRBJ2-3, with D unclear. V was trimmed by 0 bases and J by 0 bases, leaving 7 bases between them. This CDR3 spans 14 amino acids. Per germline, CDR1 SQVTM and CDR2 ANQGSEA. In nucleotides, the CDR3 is TGCAGCGTTGAAGACTTGAGCAGCACAGATACGCAGTATTTT. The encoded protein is CSVEDLSSTDTQYF.

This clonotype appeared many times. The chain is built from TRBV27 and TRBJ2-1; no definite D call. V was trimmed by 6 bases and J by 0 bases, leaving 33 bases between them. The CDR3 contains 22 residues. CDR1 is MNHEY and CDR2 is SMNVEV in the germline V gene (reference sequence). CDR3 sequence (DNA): TGTGCCAGCAGCCGAAACCCCATATCGTGGCAGGAACCTATGAGCTCCTACAATGAGCAGTTCTTC. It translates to CASSRNPISWQEPMSSYNEQFF.

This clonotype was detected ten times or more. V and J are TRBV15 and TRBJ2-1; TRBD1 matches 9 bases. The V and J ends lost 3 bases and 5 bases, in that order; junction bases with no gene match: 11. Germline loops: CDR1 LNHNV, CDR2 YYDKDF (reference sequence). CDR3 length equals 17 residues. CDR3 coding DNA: TGTGCCACCAGCAGCCCCGCCGGGACAGGGACCGACAATGAGCAGTTCTTC. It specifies CATSSPAGTGTDNEQFF.

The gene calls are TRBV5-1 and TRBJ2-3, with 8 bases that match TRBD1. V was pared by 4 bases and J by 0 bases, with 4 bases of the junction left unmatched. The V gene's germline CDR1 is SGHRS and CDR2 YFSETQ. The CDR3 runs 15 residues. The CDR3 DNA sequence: TGCGCCAGCAGCATAGGACAGGGCAGCACAGATACGCAGTATTTT. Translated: CASSIGQGSTDTQYF.

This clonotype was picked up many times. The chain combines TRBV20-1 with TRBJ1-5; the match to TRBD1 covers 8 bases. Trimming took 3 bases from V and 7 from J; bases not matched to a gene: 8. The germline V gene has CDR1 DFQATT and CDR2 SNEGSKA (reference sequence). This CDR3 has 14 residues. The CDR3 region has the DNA TGCAGTGCTAGTGGAGGACAGGGTATACAGCCCCAGCATTTT. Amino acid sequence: CSASGGQGIQPQHF.

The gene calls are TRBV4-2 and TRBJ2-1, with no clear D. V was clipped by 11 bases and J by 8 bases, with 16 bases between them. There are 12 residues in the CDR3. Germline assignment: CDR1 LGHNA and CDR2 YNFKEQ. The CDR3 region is CAGETGGDEQFF. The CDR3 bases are TGTGCCGGCGAAACCGGCGGTGATGAGCAGTTCTTC.

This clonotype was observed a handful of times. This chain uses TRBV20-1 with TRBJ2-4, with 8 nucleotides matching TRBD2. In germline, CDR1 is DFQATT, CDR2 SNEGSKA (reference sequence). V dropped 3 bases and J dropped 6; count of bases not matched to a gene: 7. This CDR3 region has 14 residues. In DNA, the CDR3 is TGCAGTGCTAGCCCACTAGCGGCCTTAAACATTCAGTACTTC. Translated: CSASPLAALNIQYF.

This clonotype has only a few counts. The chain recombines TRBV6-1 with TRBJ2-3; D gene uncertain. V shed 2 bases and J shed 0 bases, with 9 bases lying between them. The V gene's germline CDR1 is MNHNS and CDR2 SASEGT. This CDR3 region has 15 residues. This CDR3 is CASSELSSSTDTQYF. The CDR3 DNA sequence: TGTGCCAGCAGTGAATTAAGTTCTAGCACAGATACGCAGTATTTT.

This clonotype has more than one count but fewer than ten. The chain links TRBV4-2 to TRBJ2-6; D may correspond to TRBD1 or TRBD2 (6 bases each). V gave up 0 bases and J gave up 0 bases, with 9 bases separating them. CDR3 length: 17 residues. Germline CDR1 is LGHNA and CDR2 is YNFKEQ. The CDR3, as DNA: TGTGCCAGCAGCCAAGATAGGGGGGTCTCTGGGGCCAACGTCCTGACTTTC. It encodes CASSQDRGVSGANVLTF.